This passage covers 25 T cell receptor beta chains from one sample sequenced in a study of T cell changes during pregnancy in multiple sclerosis. TCRdb's copy holds only in-frame clones and misses some; the assay was immunoSEQ multiplex PCR. The table shows about 89,000 clones, with 85% to 95% occurring only once. This material consisted of peripheral blood, taken in the third trimester of pregnancy. These receptors all stem from a female donor with multiple sclerosis, enrolled in a pregnancy study.

The rearrangement uses TRBV4-2 and TRBJ2-7; 7 bases fit TRBD2. The CDR3 is 17 amino acids. Per the germline V gene, CDR1 is LGHNA and CDR2 is YNFKEQ. V lost 1 base, J lost 7 bases, and 16 bases stayed unmatched. Here the CDR3 DNA reads TGTGCCAGCAGCCAAGGGGGCTCACTAGCGTGGGACCGGGAGCAGTACTTC. It codes for CASSQGGSLAWDREQYF.

A single count supports this clone. The gene calls are TRBV27 and TRBJ1-2; 7 bases are shared with TRBD1. This CDR3 has 14 amino acids. The ends lost 6 bases at V and 6 bases at J; junction bases unmatched: 10. Germline V gives CDR1 MNHEY, CDR2 SMNVEV (reference sequence). The CDR3 here is CASSPLPRGNGYTF. In DNA form, the CDR3 reads TGTGCCAGCAGCCCCCTCCCCAGGGGGAATGGCTACACCTTC.

The chain employs TRBV5-4 and TRBJ2-1; 9 bases align to TRBD2. The V and J ends lost 1 base and 5 bases, in that order; junction bases with no gene match: 7. CDR1 and CDR2 (germline): SGHNT, YYREEE (reference sequence). The CDR3 runs to 16 residues. In DNA, the CDR3 is TGTGCCAGCAGCTTGACGGCGGGAGGGAGAGACAATGAGCAGTTCTTC. It translates to CASSLTAGGRDNEQFF. Supplemented by reference TRBV5-4 and TRBJ2-1, the full variable domain reads ETGVTQSPTHLIKTRGQQVTLRCSSQSGHNTVSWYQQALGQGPQFIFQYYREEENGRGNFPPRFSGLQFPNYSSELNVNALELDDSALYLCASSLTAGGRDNEQFFGPGTRLTVL.

The chain joins TRBV4-1 to TRBJ1-1; 7 nucleotides agree with TRBD1. CDR1 and CDR2 (germline): MGHRA, YSYEKL. This CDR3 spans 15 amino acids. V dropped 3 bases and J dropped 1; count of bases not matched to a gene: 5. The CDR3 nucleotides read TGCGCCAGCAGCCACGCGACAGGGAAGAACACTGAAGCTTTCTTT. Its translation is CASSHATGKNTEAFF.

This clone was found once. This chain connects TRBV27 to TRBJ2-3; 14 nucleotides line up with TRBD2. V shed 5 bases, J shed 5 bases, and the junction held 6 bases outside the gene matches. The CDR3 extends over 16 amino acids. Germline lookup yields CDR1 MNHEY and CDR2 SMNVEV (reference sequence). CDR3 bases: TGTGCCAGCAGTCATAGACTAGCGGGAGGGGAAGATACGCAGTATTTT. As protein: CASSHRLAGGEDTQYF.

J is TRBJ1-5 and V is TRBV6-1; 9 positions agree with TRBD1. CDR1 and CDR2 from the germline V gene are MNHNS and SASEGT. The CDR3 totals 15 residues. V lost 6 bases and J lost 4; bases outside the gene matches: 7. CDR3 bases: TGTGCCAGCAGCCGTCGGACAGGGGTTAATCAGCCCCAGCATTTT. Protein product: CASSRRTGVNQPQHF.

The V and J genes are TRBV7-9 and TRBJ2-5; 7 nucleotides line up with TRBD1. The CDR3 loop spans 13 amino acids. CDR1 SEHNR and CDR2 FQNEAQ come from the germline V gene (reference sequence). V was pared by 7 bases and J by 2 bases, with 4 bases of the junction left unmatched. CDR3 DNA sequence: TGTGCCAGCACCCCGGGACAGCAAGAGACCCAGTACTTC. Amino acid sequence: CASTPGQQETQYF. Full variable domain (remainder filled in from reference TRBV7-9 and TRBJ2-5): DTGVSQNPRHKITKRGQNVTFRCDPISEHNRLYWYRQTLGQGPEFLTYFQNEAQLEKSRLLSDRFSAERPKGSFSTLEIQRTEQGDSAMYLCASTPGQQETQYFGPGTRLLVL.

This chain links TRBV6-5 with TRBJ2-3; 8 nucleotides align to TRBD2. The CDR3 runs to 13 residues. V shed 7 bases and J 8 bases; nucleotides not matched to a gene: 8. Germline CDR1 reads MNHEY; CDR2 reads SVGAGI. CDR3 residues: CASTSGGLGTQYF. The CDR3 nucleotides read TGTGCCAGCACGAGCGGGGGCCTCGGTACGCAGTATTTT.

V gene TRBV19 combines with J gene TRBJ1-5; a possible D gene is TRBD1 (6 bases). Trimming left V 4 bases short and J 3 bases short, with 7 bases between. Germline loops: CDR1 LNHDA, CDR2 SQIVND (reference sequence). The CDR3 totals 13 residues. The CDR3 is CASSTGANQPQHF. The CDR3 DNA reads TGTGCCAGTAGTACAGGGGCCAATCAGCCCCAGCATTTT.

The chain joins TRBV9 to TRBJ2-7; D possibly corresponds to TRBD1 (5 bases). The CDR3 runs 14 residues. Germline lookup yields CDR1 SGDLS and CDR2 YYNGEE. The ends were cut back, 4 bases at V and 5 bases at J, with 16 bases in the middle. The CDR3 nucleotides are TGTGCCAGCAGCCCCGGACATCCTCCTAACGAGCAGTACTTC. Translation: CASSPGHPPNEQYF.

This clone was observed a single time. The chain employs TRBV28 and TRBJ1-5; TRBD1 matches at 8 bases. CDR1 and CDR2 (germline): MDHEN, SYDVKM. The CDR3 has 15 residues. V was pared by 3 bases and J by 6 bases, with 7 bases of the junction left unmatched. In nucleotides, the CDR3 is TGTGCCAGCAGTTTTCCTCCACAGGGGGGTCAGCCCCAGCATTTT. Translated, it gives CASSFPPQGGQPQHF.

This clone has just one count. V usage is TRBV9 and J usage is TRBJ1-1; perhaps TRBD1 as D (6 bases). V shed 5 bases and J shed 1 base, with 15 bases lying between them. The CDR3 extends over 15 amino acids. Germline V CDR1 and CDR2: SGDLS, YYNGEE. The CDR3 loop reads CASSQGYGRNTEAFF. Written as DNA, the CDR3 is TGTGCCAGCAGTCAGGGGTATGGGAGGAACACTGAAGCTTTCTTT.

The CDR3: CAIPGQGVWTGELFF. The CDR3 DNA is TGTGCCATCCCGGGACAGGGGGTTTGGACCGGGGAGCTGTTTTTT. This sequence joins TRBV6-1 and TRBJ2-2, with 11 bases matching TRBD1. V dropped 10 bases and J dropped 5; count of bases not matched to a gene: 9. The CDR3 totals 15 residues. CDR1 and CDR2 from the germline V gene are MNHNS and SASEGT.

The chain recombines TRBV7-7 with TRBJ2-1, with TRBD1 as a possible D gene (6 bases). This CDR3 contains 13 residues. Trimming removed 2 bases at V and 10 bases at J, with 12 bases between. In germline, CDR1 is SSHAT, CDR2 FNYEAQ (reference sequence). The DNA for the CDR3 is TGTGCCAGCAGCTTATCAGGGGCAGGAGAGCAGTTCTTC. Translating gives CASSLSGAGEQFF. Full variable domain (rest looked up from reference TRBV7-7 and TRBJ2-1): GAGVSQSPRYKVTKRGQDVTLRCDPISSHATLYWYQQALGQGPEFLTYFNYEAQPDKSGLPSDRFSAERPEGSISTLTIQRTEQRDSAMYRCASSLSGAGEQFFGPGTRLTVL.

This rearrangement joins TRBV27 to TRBJ2-1; 8 bases map to TRBD1. This CDR3 has 15 amino acids. Trimming removed 4 bases from V and 3 bases from J; junction bases left unmatched: 5. CDR1 and CDR2 (germline): MNHEY, SMNVEV (reference sequence). The CDR3 nucleotides are TGTGCCAGCAGTTCGGGGACAGGCCACTACAATGAGCAGTTCTTC. Its translation: CASSSGTGHYNEQFF.

The V call is TRBV5-4, the J call TRBJ2-1; the D gene is possibly TRBD2 (6 bases). With 1 base removed from V and 10 bases from J, the gap between germline ends came to 15 bases. CDR3 length: 14 residues. Germline lookup yields CDR1 SGHNT and CDR2 YYREEE (reference sequence). Written as DNA, the CDR3 is TGTGCCAGCAGCTTGAGGACTAACGATTTGGAGCAGTTCTTC. This gives the protein CASSLRTNDLEQFF.

This chain joins TRBV5-4 and TRBJ2-3; TRBD1 matches 7 bases. The V gene's germline CDR1 is SGHNT and CDR2 YYREEE (reference sequence). With V trimmed by 0 bases and J by 2 bases, 3 bases remained unmatched. The CDR3 runs to 15 residues. The CDR3 DNA is TGTGCCAGCAGCTTGGGGGGGACAGTCACAGATACGCAGTATTTT. This encodes CASSLGGTVTDTQYF.

The chain links TRBV5-1 to TRBJ2-3; tentative D call: TRBD1 (6 bases). Germline V gives CDR1 SGHRS, CDR2 YFSETQ. V lost 3 bases and J lost 4, with 9 bases in between. The CDR3 loop spans 13 amino acids. The CDR3 is CASSSDSSDTQYF. The CDR3 region has the DNA TGCGCCAGCAGCTCGGACAGTTCAGATACGCAGTATTTT.

The rearrangement links TRBV5-1 to TRBJ2-3; the match to TRBD2 covers 7 bases. The CDR3 loop spans 15 amino acids. Unmatched junction bases numbered 7, after V lost 5 bases and J lost 1 base. Germline V lookup: CDR1 SGHRS, CDR2 YFSETQ. The CDR3 nucleotides read TGCGCCAGCAGGGTTGGGGGGGATCGCACAGATACGCAGTATTTT. Its protein product is CASRVGGDRTDTQYF.

CDR3 DNA: TGTGCCAGCAGCTCAACAACAGGGGGCCGGACTGAAGCTTTCTTT. Its translation: CASSSTTGGRTEAFF. This chain joins TRBV7-8 and TRBJ1-1, with TRBD1 matching over 9 bases. Germline V gene lookup returns CDR1 SGHVS and CDR2 FQNEAQ. The CDR3 has 15 amino acids. V lost 4 bases to trimming and J lost 5 bases; unmatched junction nucleotides: 8.

This chain joins TRBV14 and TRBJ1-1, with D unresolved. The CDR3 covers 13 residues. V lost 2 bases and J 1 base, leaving 5 bases between the germline ends. Germline CDR1 and CDR2: SGHDN and FVKESK. CDR3 loop: CASSQSRNTEAFF. In DNA form, the CDR3 reads TGTGCCAGCAGCCAATCTAGGAACACTGAAGCTTTCTTT.

The J gene is TRBJ1-2, the V gene TRBV30; the D is unclear. CDR3 length: 11 residues. The V and J ends lost 4 bases and 2 bases respectively, with 5 bases between them. Per germline, CDR1 GTSNPN and CDR2 SVGIG (reference sequence). Here the CDR3 reads CAWTGNYGYTF. In DNA form, the CDR3 reads TGTGCCTGGACGGGGAACTATGGCTACACCTTC.

The rearrangement links TRBV11-2 to TRBJ2-1; perhaps TRBD1 as D (6 bases). V lost 2 bases and J 7 bases, leaving 12 bases between the germline ends. This CDR3 comprises 14 residues. Germline V gene lookup returns CDR1 SGHAT and CDR2 FQNNGV. CDR3 residues: CASSLSWGRNEQFF. As DNA, the CDR3 is TGTGCCAGCAGCTTATCTTGGGGGCGTAATGAGCAGTTCTTC.

The rearrangement uses TRBV5-6 and TRBJ2-3; 7 bases agree with TRBD1. With V trimmed by 5 bases and J by 1 base, 1 base remained unmatched. The CDR3 has 13 residues. Germline values: CDR1 SGHDT, CDR2 YYEEEE. The CDR3 sequence is CASRTGGTDTQYF. DNA of the CDR3: TGTGCCAGCAGAACAGGGGGCACAGATACGCAGTATTTT.

This chain joins TRBV5-1 and TRBJ1-4; D ambiguous. Between the trimmed V and J ends, which lost 0 bases and 5 bases, there was a span of 8 bases. The CDR3 sequence is 14 residues long. CDR1 SGHRS and CDR2 YFSETQ come from the germline V gene. In nucleotides, the CDR3 is TGCGCCAGCAGCTTGGGACTGCTGAATGAAAAACTGTTTTTT. Its protein is CASSLGLLNEKLFF.